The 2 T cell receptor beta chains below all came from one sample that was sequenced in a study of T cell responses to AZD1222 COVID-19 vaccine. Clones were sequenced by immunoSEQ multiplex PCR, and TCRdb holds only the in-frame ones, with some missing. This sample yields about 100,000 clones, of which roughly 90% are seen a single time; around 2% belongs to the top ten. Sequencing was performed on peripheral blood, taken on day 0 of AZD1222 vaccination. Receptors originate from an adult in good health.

The CDR3 loop reads CASRGDYPTDTQYF. The CDR3 DNA reads TGCGCCAGCAGAGGGGACTATCCCACAGATACGCAGTATTTT. V gene TRBV10-2 combines with J gene TRBJ2-3; 7 nucleotides align to TRBD2. This CDR3 comprises 14 residues. The junction had 5 bases not matched to a gene; V was cut back by 6 bases and J by 2 bases. Looked up from germline, CDR1 is WSHSY and CDR2 is SAAADI.

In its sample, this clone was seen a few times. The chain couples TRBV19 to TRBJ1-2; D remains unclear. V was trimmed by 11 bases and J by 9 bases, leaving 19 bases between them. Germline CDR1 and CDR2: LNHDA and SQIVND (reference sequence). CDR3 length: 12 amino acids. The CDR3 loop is CAVHPGEGSYTF. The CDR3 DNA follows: TGTGCCGTTCACCCCGGGGAAGGAAGCTACACCTTC.